This entry concerns a single T cell receptor (beta chain). V lost 10 bases and J lost 5, with 18 bases in between. The CDR3 runs 14 residues. The entry originates in a study of identical twins. TCRdb analysed the 5' RACE reads with MiXCR anew, one entry per CDR3 protein. Of about 550,000 distinct CDR3 sequences listed, under 25% are singletons. The sample was also reused in another study, on yellow fever vaccine responses in identical twins.

The sample comprised CD4+ T cells sorted from blood. The receptor was derived from a woman aged 18-35 years in good health. This sequence joins TRBV12-3 or TRBV12-4 and TRBJ1-5, with D possibly matching TRBD1 (6 bases). CDR3 in amino acids: CATAKGAGDQPQHF. As DNA, the CDR3 is TGTGCCACCGCTAAAGGGGCAGGGGATCAGCCCCAGCATTTT.